These 26 T cell receptor beta chains were sequenced from one sample in a study of blood T cell repertoires in COVID-19 (dated by TCRdb to about 2020). The library was generated by the immunoSEQ multiplex PCR assay. Entries here come from immuneACCESS through TCRdb and include only in-frame sequences with V and J called. Some clones fail to appear in such tables; in the studies checked, an unresolved V gene covers under half of the shortfall, and the cause of the remainder is unknown. This sample gives about 170,000 clones in total; just under 85% of them show up just once. The ten largest clones add up to around 8.4% of the sample. Sequencing used peripheral blood. These receptors came from a woman older than 75 with COVID-19, enrolled during active disease.

The genes are TRBV6-5 and TRBJ2-7, with 7 bases identical to TRBD1. Germline V gives CDR1 MNHEY, CDR2 SVGAGI. Trimming took 2 bases from V and 3 from J; bases not matched to a gene: 7. CDR3 length equals 15 residues. Written as DNA, the CDR3 is TGTGCCAGCAGTTACACTCCGGGACAGATCTACGAGCAGTACTTC. Translation gives CASSYTPGQIYEQYF.

V gene TRBV28 combines with J gene TRBJ2-1, with D possibly matching TRBD2 (6 bases). The CDR3 totals 14 residues. V was cut by 5 bases and J by 2 bases, with 10 bases left in between. Looked up from germline, CDR1 is MDHEN and CDR2 is SYDVKM. The DNA for the CDR3 is TGTGCCAGCAGTCGTAGCGGTCCCTACAATGAGCAGTTCTTC. Amino acid sequence: CASSRSGPYNEQFF.

V gene TRBV5-6 combines with J gene TRBJ2-1; 7 nucleotides agree with TRBD2. The CDR3 has 18 residues. Germline assignment: CDR1 SGHDT and CDR2 YYEEEE. J was trimmed by 0 bases and V by 0 bases; bases with no gene match: 9. The CDR3 region has the DNA TGTGCCAGCAGCTTGGTATATACAGGCGGGAGCTCCTACAATGAGCAGTTCTTC. Its translation is CASSLVYTGGSSYNEQFF. Using reference TRBV5-6 and TRBJ2-1 for the parts outside the CDR3, the full variable domain is DAGVTQSPTHLIKTRGQQVTLRCSPKSGHDTVSWYQQALGQGPQFIFQYYEEEERQRGNFPDRFSGHQFPNYSSELNVNALLLGDSALYLCASSLVYTGGSSYNEQFFGPGTRLTVL.

This clone showed up just a few times. The chain combines TRBV7-3 with TRBJ1-2, with D unclear. Germline V gene lookup returns CDR1 SGHTA and CDR2 FQGTGA. V was shortened by 4 bases and J by 8 bases, with 14 bases between the two germline ends. This CDR3 is built from 13 residues. CDR3 protein: CASSSHSTGGYTF. As DNA, the CDR3 is TGTGCCAGCAGCTCCCACTCTACCGGGGGCTACACCTTC.

V gene TRBV5-4 combines with J gene TRBJ2-3, with TRBD1 matching over 7 bases. Unmatched junction bases numbered 6, after V lost 2 bases and J lost 0 bases. Germline V CDR1 and CDR2: SGHNT, YYREEE (reference sequence). The CDR3 extends over 16 amino acids. The CDR3 DNA follows: TGTGCCAGCAGCTTAAGAGGGGGCCTTAGCACAGATACGCAGTATTTT. Translated, it gives CASSLRGGLSTDTQYF.

The chain couples TRBV2 to TRBJ2-7; 9 bases are a match to TRBD1. Trimming removed 11 bases from V and 3 bases from J; junction bases left unmatched: 14. The length of the CDR3 is 15 residues. CDR1 SNHLY and CDR2 FYNNEI come from the germline V gene. CDR3 DNA sequence: TGTGCCGGCTCTTTCAACACAGGGGGCTTCTACGAGCAGTACTTC. Protein: CAGSFNTGGFYEQYF.

This chain uses TRBV7-8 with TRBJ1-6, with 8 bases aligning to TRBD1. In germline, CDR1 is SGHVS, CDR2 FQNEAQ. The length of the CDR3 is 15 residues. The trim removed 1 base at V and 7 bases at J, leaving 3 bases unmatched. This chain's CDR3 is CASSLGGTGNSPLHF. CDR3 coding DNA: TGTGCCAGCAGCTTAGGTGGGACAGGCAATTCACCCCTCCACTTT. Together with reference TRBV7-8 and TRBJ1-6, the CDR3 gives the full variable domain: GAGVSQSPRYKVAKRGQDVALRCDPISGHVSLFWYQQALGQGPEFLTYFQNEAQLDKSGLPSDRFFAERPEGSVSTLKIQRTQQEDSAVYLCASSLGGTGNSPLHFGNGTRLTVT.

This chain links TRBV19 with TRBJ1-2; 9 positions match TRBD1. This CDR3 is 13 amino acids long. V shed 5 bases, J shed 6 bases, and the junction held 4 bases outside the gene matches. CDR1 is LNHDA, CDR2 SQIVND, per germline (reference sequence). DNA of the CDR3: TGTGCCAGTAGTCCCCGGGACAGGGATGGCTACACCTTC. Translated, it gives CASSPRDRDGYTF.

The V gene is TRBV29-1, the J gene TRBJ2-5; D may be TRBD1 (8 bases). Trimming stripped 8 bases from V and 5 bases from J, with 18 bases between. This CDR3 comprises 13 residues. CDR1 SQVTM and CDR2 ANQGSEA come from the germline V gene. CDR3 loop: CSSRTGGVETQYF. CDR3 DNA sequence: TGCAGCTCAAGAACAGGGGGGGTTGAGACCCAGTACTTC.

The chain recombines TRBV7-6 with TRBJ1-1; 8 nucleotides match TRBD1. V shed 1 base, J shed 4 bases, and the junction held 8 bases outside the gene matches. CDR3 size: 16 residues. Looked up from germline, CDR1 is SGHVS and CDR2 is FNYEAQ. The CDR3: CASSLGPRGRGTEAFF. The CDR3 DNA reads TGTGCCAGCAGCTTAGGCCCCAGGGGGCGAGGCACTGAAGCTTTCTTT.

The chain couples TRBV5-5 to TRBJ2-2; 7 bases line up with TRBD2. CDR1 is SGHKS and CDR2 is YYEKEE in the germline V gene (reference sequence). The CDR3 sequence is 16 residues long. V shed 3 bases and J 5 bases; nucleotides not matched to a gene: 10. CDR3 region: CASSSPGGGRTGELFF. CDR3 bases: TGTGCCAGCAGCTCCCCGGGGGGAGGGCGGACCGGGGAGCTGTTTTTT. Supplemented by reference TRBV5-5 and TRBJ2-2, the full variable domain reads DAGVTQSPTHLIKTRGQQVTLRCSPISGHKSVSWYQQVLGQGPQFIFQYYEKEERGRGNFPDRFSARQFPNYSSELNVNALLLGDSALYLCASSSPGGGRTGELFFGEGSRLTVL.

This clone was counted only a few times. This sequence joins TRBV28 and TRBJ2-3; 10 nucleotides align to TRBD1. This CDR3 contains 16 residues. V lost 6 bases and J lost 4; bases outside the gene matches: 10. Looked up from germline, CDR1 is MDHEN and CDR2 is SYDVKM. The DNA for the CDR3 is TGTGCCAGCAGCGAATCCGGGACAGGGGTATCAGATACGCAGTATTTT. It specifies CASSESGTGVSDTQYF. Combining the CDR3 with reference TRBV28 and TRBJ2-3 gives the whole variable domain DVKVTQSSRYLVKRTGEKVFLECVQDMDHENMFWYRQDPGLGLRLIYFSYDVKMKEKGDIPEGYSVSREKKERFSLILESASTNQTSMYLCASSESGTGVSDTQYFGPGTRLTVL.

The chain employs TRBV16 and TRBJ1-1; 7 positions agree with TRBD1. This CDR3 is built from 17 residues. Germline V lookup: CDR1 KGHSY, CDR2 FQNENV. Trimming took 5 bases from V and 5 from J; bases not matched to a gene: 17. This CDR3 is CASSTLGAGTVKTEAFF. In DNA form, the CDR3 reads TGTGCCAGCAGCACGCTGGGGGCAGGGACAGTTAAGACTGAAGCTTTCTTT.

This chain uses TRBV6-2 or TRBV6-3 with TRBJ1-1, with D perhaps TRBD1 (6 bases). Germline CDR1 is MNHEY and CDR2 is SVGEGT. The CDR3 extends over 14 amino acids. Trimming cost V 4 bases and J 1 base, with 10 bases left between them. Here the CDR3 DNA reads TGTGCCAGCAGTTCGGCCAGGGGGAACACTGAAGCTTTCTTT. Encoded protein: CASSSARGNTEAFF.

This clone was picked up a small number of times. This chain joins TRBV10-3 and TRBJ1-6; 7 positions match TRBD1. The V segment lost 4 bases and the J segment 6 bases; nucleotides outside the gene matches: 6. Per germline, CDR1 ENHRY and CDR2 SYGVKD. This CDR3 spans 15 amino acids. The chain's CDR3 is CAISGTDRANSPLHF. Here the CDR3 DNA reads TGTGCCATCAGTGGGACTGACAGGGCTAATTCACCCCTCCACTTT.

The chain employs TRBV6-5 and TRBJ1-3; D may be TRBD1 (5 bases). Trimming cost V 7 bases and J 1 base, with 11 bases left between them. From germline, CDR1 is MNHEY and CDR2 SVGAGI. The CDR3 is made up of 14 amino acids. CDR3 nucleotide sequence: TGTGCCAGCAAACCCCAGGGATCTGGAAACACCATATATTTT. This sequence encodes CASKPQGSGNTIYF.

This clone was found a few times. The rearrangement joins TRBV10-2 to TRBJ1-1; 7 bases agree with TRBD1. Germline V gene lookup returns CDR1 WSHSY and CDR2 SAAADI. This CDR3 region has 14 residues. V was pared by 6 bases and J by 1 base, with 5 bases of the junction left unmatched. DNA for the CDR3: TGCGCCAGCAGGACAGGGCGCACGAACACTGAAGCTTTCTTT. Translating gives CASRTGRTNTEAFF.

This chain uses TRBV9 with TRBJ2-3; TRBD1 is a possible D gene (7 bases). Trimming shortened V by 1 base and J by 1 base, and 13 bases separated the two germline ends. The CDR3 is 16 residues long. Per the germline V gene, CDR1 is SGDLS and CDR2 is YYNGEE. DNA for the CDR3: TGTGCCAGCAGCGTAATGGAGGGGGCTGGCACAGATACGCAGTATTTT. Its protein is CASSVMEGAGTDTQYF.

This clone was detected a few times. The V and J genes are TRBV7-6 and TRBJ1-4; no clear D gene. The CDR3 spans 15 residues. Trimming took 6 bases from V and 0 from J, leaving 11 bases between them. Germline-derived CDR1 and CDR2 are SGHVS and FNYEAQ. The CDR3 coding sequence is TGTGCCAGCAGTTCCGGGGTTGCAACTAATGAAAAACTGTTTTTT. Translated, it gives CASSSGVATNEKLFF.

This sequence joins TRBV5-1 and TRBJ2-1, with D perhaps matching TRBD2 (6 bases). The CDR3 totals 17 residues. The V gene's germline CDR1 is SGHRS and CDR2 YFSETQ. Trimming cost V 4 bases and J 6 bases, with 23 bases left between them. The CDR3: CASSIPTASDSFNEQFF. The CDR3 nucleotides are TGCGCCAGCAGCATCCCGACGGCTAGCGACTCGTTCAATGAGCAGTTCTTC.

This rearrangement joins TRBV4-1 to TRBJ2-1; no clear D gene. Trimming took off 0 bases at V and 4 bases at J, with 10 bases between the two ends. Germline CDR1 is MGHRA and CDR2 is YSYEKL. The length of the CDR3 is 15 residues. Written as DNA, the CDR3 is TGCGCCAGCAGCCAAGAGGAGAGCCCTTACAATGAGCAGTTCTTC. Its protein is CASSQEESPYNEQFF.

The chain employs TRBV10-3 and TRBJ2-1, with 9 bases aligning to TRBD2. Trimming took 5 bases from V and 0 from J; bases not matched to a gene: 5. This CDR3 is 16 amino acids long. CDR1 ENHRY and CDR2 SYGVKD come from the germline V gene. The CDR3 DNA reads as TGTGCCATCAGTCGTAGCGGGGGAAGCTCCTACAATGAGCAGTTCTTC. This sequence encodes CAISRSGGSSYNEQFF.

This chain joins TRBV28 and TRBJ2-7; 7 bases match TRBD1. The CDR3 totals 14 residues. V shed 7 bases, J shed 2 bases, and the junction held 8 bases outside the gene matches. Per germline, CDR1 MDHEN and CDR2 SYDVKM. CDR3 loop: CASKPGTVPYEQYF. CDR3 DNA: TGTGCCAGCAAGCCCGGGACAGTCCCCTACGAGCAGTACTTC.

This clone was found once. The J gene is TRBJ1-3, the V gene TRBV7-8; D is undetermined. Germline V gives CDR1 SGHVS, CDR2 FQNEAQ. This CDR3 is 12 amino acids long. With 6 bases removed from V and 0 bases from J, the gap between germline ends came to 3 bases. The CDR3: CASSHSGNTIYF. CDR3 nucleotide sequence: TGTGCCAGCAGTCACTCTGGAAACACCATATATTTT.

The J gene is TRBJ1-2, the V gene TRBV3-1 (or the pseudogene TRBV3-2); the match to TRBD1 covers 7 bases. After removal of 2 bases from V and 14 bases from J, the junction contained 8 bases not matched to a gene. Germline-derived CDR1 and CDR2 are LGHDT and YNNKEL (reference sequence). The CDR3 consists of 12 residues. Here the CDR3 reads CASSQSGQSETF. CDR3 sequence (DNA): TGTGCCAGCAGCCAATCGGGACAGTCCGAGACCTTC.

This chain uses TRBV5-1 with TRBJ1-2; D might be TRBD1 (6 bases). Germline CDR1 reads SGHRS; CDR2 reads YFSETQ. Between the trimmed V and J ends, which lost 0 bases and 8 bases, there was a span of 17 bases. The CDR3 totals 15 residues. CDR3 residues: CASSLAIDRSGGYTF. CDR3 in DNA: TGCGCCAGCAGCTTGGCGATCGACAGGTCGGGGGGCTACACCTTC. Full variable domain (rest looked up from reference TRBV5-1 and TRBJ1-2): KAGVTQTPRYLIKTRGQQVTLSCSPISGHRSVSWYQQTPGQGLQFLFEYFSETQRNKGNFPGRFSGRQFSNSRSEMNVSTLELGDSALYLCASSLAIDRSGGYTFGSGTRLTVV.